The 13 T cell receptor beta chains below come from one sample, sequenced in a study of blood T cells in healthy people across ages. A second about 6 to 11 cycle PCR used barcoded and J-beta primers. TCRdb processed the 5' RACE reads anew with MiXCR; each CDR3 protein has one entry. The sample records more than 500,000 distinct CDR3 sequences, about 25% being singletons. Sample: blood. The receptors come from a woman between 65 and 79 years old in good health.

This clonotype was recorded a few times. The chain joins TRBV9 to TRBJ2-5; TRBD1 matches 9 bases. The CDR3 is 17 residues long. V shed 3 bases, J shed 2 bases, and the junction held 11 bases outside the gene matches. Germline V lookup: CDR1 SGDLS, CDR2 YYNGEE. The CDR3 coding sequence is TGTGCCAGCAGCGCTCCGAGAGGGGACAGGGTGCAAGAGACCCAGTACTTC. This translates into CASSAPRGDRVQETQYF.

This clonotype appeared a single time. J is TRBJ1-1 and V is TRBV29-1; no clear D gene. The CDR3 totals 12 residues. The V end was cut by 5 bases, the J end by 5 bases, with 12 bases between. CDR1 and CDR2 from the germline V gene are SQVTM and ANQGSEA. The CDR3 loop reads CSVKSAGTEAFF. CDR3 coding DNA: TGCAGCGTTAAGTCGGCGGGGACTGAAGCTTTCTTT.

The V and J genes are TRBV14 and TRBJ2-4; perhaps TRBD2 as D (5 bases). V was pared by 0 bases and J by 8 bases, with 29 bases between. Germline CDR1 SGHDN, CDR2 FVKESK. The CDR3 length is 20 residues. The CDR3 nucleotides read TGTGCCAGCAGCCAAGACCAAATGCCCCCGACTAAGACATGGGTGTACATTCAGTACTTC. Its protein product is CASSQDQMPPTKTWVYIQYF.

This clonotype was seen a single time. The J gene is TRBJ1-5, the V gene TRBV12-3 or TRBV12-4; 7 bases fit TRBD1. V trimming: 7 bases; J trimming: 6 bases; junction bases outside the gene matches: 12. The CDR3 runs to 15 residues. CDR3 amino acids: CASTQGQAGGQPQHF. The CDR3 nucleotides read TGTGCCAGCACCCAAGGGCAGGCAGGGGGTCAGCCCCAGCATTTT.

CDR3 residues: CSALGGQGGKGRYNEQFF. CDR3 sequence (DNA): TGCAGCGCCCTGGGGGGACAGGGTGGGAAAGGGAGGTACAATGAGCAGTTCTTC. The rearrangement uses TRBV29-1 and TRBJ2-1; 9 bases fit TRBD1. The germline V gene encodes CDR1 SQVTM and CDR2 ANQGSEA. Trimming took 7 bases from V and 4 from J; bases not matched to a gene: 20. The length of the CDR3 is 18 residues.

The chain recombines TRBV20-1 with TRBJ2-3; the D is unclear. The length of the CDR3 is 16 residues. CDR1 is DFQATT and CDR2 is SNEGSKA in the germline V gene (reference sequence). With 5 bases removed from V and 1 base from J, the gap between germline ends came to 19 bases. The CDR3 loop is CSALRTEFAGTDTQYF. Here the CDR3 DNA reads TGCAGTGCTCTCCGGACCGAGTTCGCCGGCACAGATACGCAGTATTTT.

Turning to this clonotype: A read error is possible here, since a much larger clone lies one base away. This chain links TRBV7-2 with TRBJ2-5, with 11 bases lining up with TRBD2. CDR1 is SGHTA, CDR2 FQGNSA, per germline. The CDR3 is 14 amino acids. The ends lost 5 bases at V and 3 bases at J; junction bases unmatched: 2. CDR3 in amino acids: CASSRLAGKETQYF. Here the CDR3 DNA reads TGTGCCAGCAGCCGACTAGCGGGGAAAGAGACCCAGTACTTC.

This sequence joins TRBV5-1 and TRBJ2-2; possibly TRBD1 for D (6 bases). Trimming shortened V by 1 base and J by 5 bases, and 12 bases separated the two germline ends. The germline gives CDR1 SGHRS, CDR2 YFSETQ. This CDR3 spans 15 amino acids. The CDR3 DNA sequence: TGCGCCAGCAGCTTGAACTCTCAGGGGACCGGGGAGCTGTTTTTT. It encodes CASSLNSQGTGELFF. The full variable domain, with the rest looked up from reference TRBV5-1 and TRBJ2-2, is KAGVTQTPRYLIKTRGQQVTLSCSPISGHRSVSWYQQTPGQGLQFLFEYFSETQRNKGNFPGRFSGRQFSNSRSEMNVSTLELGDSALYLCASSLNSQGTGELFFGEGSRLTVL.

About this clonotype: The CDR3 carries no conserved terminal phenylalanine or tryptophan, so it likely arises from a read error. The chain combines TRBV29-1 with TRBJ2-4, with 7 nucleotides matching TRBD1. The V gene end was trimmed by 1 base and the J gene end by 6 bases; junction bases not matched to a gene: 0. CDR3 length: 12 residues. The germline gives CDR1 SQVTM, CDR2 ANQGSEA. DNA for the CDR3: TGCAGCGTTGAAGGGACAGGAAACATTCAGTACCTC. This codes for CSVEGTGNIQYL.

J is TRBJ1-1 and V is TRBV12-3 or TRBV12-4, with D unresolved. The CDR3 loop spans 14 amino acids. Deletions cut 6 bases from V and 1 base from J, with 12 bases between. CDR3 in amino acids: CASSLGPPNTEAFF. The CDR3 DNA reads TGTGCCAGCAGCCTCGGACCGCCGAACACTGAAGCTTTCTTT.

This sequence joins TRBV15 and TRBJ1-5; D uncertain. CDR1 and CDR2 (germline): LNHNV, YYDKDF (reference sequence). This CDR3 contains 13 residues. V was pared by 0 bases and J by 5 bases, with 5 bases between. CDR3 sequence: CATSRDADQPQHF. The CDR3 nucleotides are TGTGCCACCAGCAGAGATGCGGATCAGCCCCAGCATTTT.

This clonotype has at least ten counts. The genes are TRBV12-5 and TRBJ2-2, with a possible D match to TRBD2 (7 bases). Trimming pared 7 bases from V and 4 bases from J, leaving 13 bases between. This CDR3 has 14 amino acids. Per germline, CDR1 LGHNT and CDR2 FRNRAP. The CDR3 loop reads CASVWGGPTGELFF. CDR3 sequence (DNA): TGTGCTAGTGTCTGGGGGGGCCCCACCGGGGAGCTGTTTTTT.

Many counts were recorded for this clonotype. This chain connects TRBV7-9 to TRBJ2-2; TRBD2 might be the D (5 bases). The V gene lost 3 bases and the J gene lost 4 bases, with 9 bases spanning the gap. Per germline, CDR1 SEHNR and CDR2 FQNEAQ (reference sequence). CDR3 length: 14 amino acids. CDR3 loop: CASSFAGGTGELFF. The DNA for the CDR3 is TGTGCCAGCAGCTTCGCGGGTGGCACCGGGGAGCTGTTTTTT.